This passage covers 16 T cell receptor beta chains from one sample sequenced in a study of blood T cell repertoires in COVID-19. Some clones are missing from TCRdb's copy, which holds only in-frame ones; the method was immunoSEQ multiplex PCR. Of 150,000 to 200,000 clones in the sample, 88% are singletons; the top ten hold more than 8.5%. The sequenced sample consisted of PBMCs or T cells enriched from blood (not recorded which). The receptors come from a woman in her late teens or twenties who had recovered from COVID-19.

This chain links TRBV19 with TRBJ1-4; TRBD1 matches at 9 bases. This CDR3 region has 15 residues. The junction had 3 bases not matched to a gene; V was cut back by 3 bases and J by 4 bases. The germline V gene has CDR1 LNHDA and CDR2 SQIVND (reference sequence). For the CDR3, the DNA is TGTGCCAGTAGTATGGGACAGGGTAATAATGAAAAACTGTTTTTT. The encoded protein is CASSMGQGNNEKLFF.

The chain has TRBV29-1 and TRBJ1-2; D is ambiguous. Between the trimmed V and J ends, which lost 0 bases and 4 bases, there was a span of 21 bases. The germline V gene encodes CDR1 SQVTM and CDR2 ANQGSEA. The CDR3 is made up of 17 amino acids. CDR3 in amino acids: CSVEDGKVTPSFYGYTF. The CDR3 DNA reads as TGCAGCGTTGAAGACGGGAAGGTAACCCCCTCATTCTATGGCTACACCTTC.

DNA for the CDR3: TGTGCCAGCAGTTTAGGCACGGGACTAGCGGGGTGGGAGACCCAGTACTTC. This encodes CASSLGTGLAGWETQYF. The rearrangement links TRBV28 to TRBJ2-5, with 13 bases lining up with TRBD2. With V trimmed by 2 bases and J by 5 bases, 8 bases remained unmatched. In germline, CDR1 is MDHEN, CDR2 SYDVKM. CDR3 length: 17 amino acids.

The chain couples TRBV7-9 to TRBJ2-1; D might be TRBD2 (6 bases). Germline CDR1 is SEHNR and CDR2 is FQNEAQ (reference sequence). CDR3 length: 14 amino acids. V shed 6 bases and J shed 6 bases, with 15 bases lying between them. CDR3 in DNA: TGTGCCAGCAGTCCGTTCGGGGGAGGCAATGAGCAGTTCTTC. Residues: CASSPFGGGNEQFF.

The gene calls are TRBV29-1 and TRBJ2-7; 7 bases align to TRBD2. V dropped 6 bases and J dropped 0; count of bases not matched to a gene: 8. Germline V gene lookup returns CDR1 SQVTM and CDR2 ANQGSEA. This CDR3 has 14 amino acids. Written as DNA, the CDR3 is TGCAGCGTAGCTGTCGGGGGGAACTCCTACGAGCAGTACTTC. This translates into CSVAVGGNSYEQYF.

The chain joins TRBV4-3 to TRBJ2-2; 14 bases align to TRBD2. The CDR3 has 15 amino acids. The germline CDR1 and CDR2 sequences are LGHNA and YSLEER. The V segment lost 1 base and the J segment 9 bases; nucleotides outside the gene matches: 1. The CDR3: CASSQGTSGGRELFF. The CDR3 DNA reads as TGCGCCAGCAGCCAAGGGACTAGCGGGGGGAGGGAGCTGTTTTTT.

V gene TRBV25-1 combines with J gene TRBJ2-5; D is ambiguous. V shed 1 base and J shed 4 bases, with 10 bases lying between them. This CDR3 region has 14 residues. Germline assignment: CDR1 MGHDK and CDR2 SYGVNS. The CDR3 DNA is TGTGCCAGCAGTGAATCGGTGGCAGGAGAGACCCAGTACTTC. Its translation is CASSESVAGETQYF.

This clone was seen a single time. The CDR3 DNA is TGCGCCAGCAGCCAATATGCAGGGGGCGAGTACGAGCAGTACTTC. As protein: CASSQYAGGEYEQYF. The J gene is TRBJ2-7, the V gene TRBV4-1, with 8 bases aligning to TRBD1. The CDR3 extends over 15 amino acids. CDR1 is MGHRA and CDR2 is YSYEKL in the germline V gene. V lost 2 bases to trimming and J lost 4 bases; unmatched junction nucleotides: 7.

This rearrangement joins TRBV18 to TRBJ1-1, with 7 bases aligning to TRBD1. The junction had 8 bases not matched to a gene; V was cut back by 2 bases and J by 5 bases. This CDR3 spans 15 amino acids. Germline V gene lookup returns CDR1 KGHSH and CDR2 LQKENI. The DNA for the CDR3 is TGTGCCAGCTCACCAGACAGGGATTCGTGGACTGAAGCTTTCTTT. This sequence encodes CASSPDRDSWTEAFF. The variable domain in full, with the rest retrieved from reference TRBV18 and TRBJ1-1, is NAGVMQNPRHLVRRRGQEARLRCSPMKGHSHVYWYRQLPEEGLKFMVYLQKENIIDESGMPKERFSAEFPKEGPSILRIQQVVRGDSAAYFCASSPDRDSWTEAFFGQGTRLTVV.

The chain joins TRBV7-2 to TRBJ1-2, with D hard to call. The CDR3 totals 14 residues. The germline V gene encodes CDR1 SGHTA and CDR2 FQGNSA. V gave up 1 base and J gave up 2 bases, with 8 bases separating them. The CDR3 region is CASSLGGQNYGYTF. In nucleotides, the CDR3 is TGTGCCAGCAGCTTAGGCGGGCAGAACTATGGCTACACCTTC.

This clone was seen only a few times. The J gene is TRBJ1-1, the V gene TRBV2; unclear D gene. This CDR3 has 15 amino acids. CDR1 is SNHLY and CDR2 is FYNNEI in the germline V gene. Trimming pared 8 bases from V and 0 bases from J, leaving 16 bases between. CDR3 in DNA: TGTGCCAGCCTCCTTGGAAGCGATATGAACACTGAAGCTTTCTTT. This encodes CASLLGSDMNTEAFF.

The CDR3 DNA follows: TGTGCCAGCTCTCGTGACAGAAGTAATGAAAAACTGTTTTTT. This translates into CASSRDRSNEKLFF. The genes are TRBV18 and TRBJ1-4, with TRBD1 as a possible D gene (5 bases). Germline CDR1 is KGHSH and CDR2 is LQKENI. V was pared by 6 bases and J by 4 bases, with 12 bases between. The length of the CDR3 is 14 residues.

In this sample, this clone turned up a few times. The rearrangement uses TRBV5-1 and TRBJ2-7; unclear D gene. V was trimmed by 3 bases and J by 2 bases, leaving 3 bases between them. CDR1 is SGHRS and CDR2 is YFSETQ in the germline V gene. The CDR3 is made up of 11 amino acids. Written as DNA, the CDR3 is TGCGCCAGCAGCTCCACCTACGAGCAGTACTTC. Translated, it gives CASSSTYEQYF.

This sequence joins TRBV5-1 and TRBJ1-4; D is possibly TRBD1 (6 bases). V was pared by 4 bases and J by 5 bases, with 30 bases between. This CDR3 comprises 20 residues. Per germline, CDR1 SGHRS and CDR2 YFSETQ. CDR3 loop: CASSLSVNRVLRTSNEKLFF. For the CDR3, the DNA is TGCGCCAGCAGCCTGTCGGTGAACAGGGTCCTACGTACCTCGAATGAAAAACTGTTTTTT.

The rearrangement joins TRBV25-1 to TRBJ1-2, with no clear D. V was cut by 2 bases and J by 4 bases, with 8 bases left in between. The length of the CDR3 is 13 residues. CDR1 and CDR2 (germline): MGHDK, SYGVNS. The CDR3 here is CASSENYSYGYTF. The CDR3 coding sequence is TGTGCCAGCAGTGAAAATTACAGCTATGGCTACACCTTC.

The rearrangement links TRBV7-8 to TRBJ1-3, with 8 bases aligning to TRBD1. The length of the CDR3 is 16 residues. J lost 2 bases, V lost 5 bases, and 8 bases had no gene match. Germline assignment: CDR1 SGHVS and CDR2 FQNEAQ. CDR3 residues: CASSVGRGQAGNTIYF. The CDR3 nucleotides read TGTGCCAGCAGCGTTGGCAGGGGGCAGGCTGGAAACACCATATATTTT.